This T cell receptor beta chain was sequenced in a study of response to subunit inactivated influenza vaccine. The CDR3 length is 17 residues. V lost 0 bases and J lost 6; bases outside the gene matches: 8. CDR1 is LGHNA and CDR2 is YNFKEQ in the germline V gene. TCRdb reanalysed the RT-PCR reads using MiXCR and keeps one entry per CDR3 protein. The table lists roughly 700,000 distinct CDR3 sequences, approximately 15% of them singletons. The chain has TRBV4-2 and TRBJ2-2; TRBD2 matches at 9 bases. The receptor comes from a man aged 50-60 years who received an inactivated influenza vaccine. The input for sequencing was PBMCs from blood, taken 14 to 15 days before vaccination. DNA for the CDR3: TGTGCCAGCAGCCAAGATGATCGCGGGGGGGGGCCCGGGGAGCTGTTTTTT. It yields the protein CASSQDDRGGGPGELFF.